The 19 T cell receptor beta chains below all came from one sample that was sequenced in a study of cytomegalovirus exposure and HLA in healthy donors. Method: immunoSEQ multiplex PCR; TCRdb's copy keeps in-frame clones and lacks some. Found here are around 170,000 clones, about 88% of them singletons; the top ten hold about 3%. The sequenced sample was PBMCs. These receptors originate from a man aged 18 to 35 in good health and CMV-seronegative.

This clone was counted between two and nine times. This chain joins TRBV4-3 and TRBJ1-5, with D hard to call. Trimming cost V 0 bases and J 5 bases, with 5 bases left between them. Germline V gives CDR1 LGHNA, CDR2 YSLEER. The CDR3 covers 13 residues. In DNA form, the CDR3 reads TGCGCCAGCAGCCAAGATCGGTATCAGCCCCAGCATTTT. Protein product: CASSQDRYQPQHF.

The chain uses TRBV6-5 and TRBJ2-5; a possible D gene is TRBD1 (5 bases). V lost 7 bases and J 3 bases, leaving 12 bases between the germline ends. The germline V gene has CDR1 MNHEY and CDR2 SVGAGI. This CDR3 has 13 amino acids. Written as DNA, the CDR3 is TGTGCCAGCAAGTCAGGACACGAAGAGACCCAGTACTTC. The encoded protein is CASKSGHEETQYF.

This clone was recorded only once. The gene calls are TRBV6-6 and TRBJ2-7; maybe TRBD2 (5 bases). Germline V gene lookup returns CDR1 MNHNY and CDR2 SVGAGI (reference sequence). The CDR3 sequence is 14 residues long. Trimming removed 1 base from V and 2 bases from J, with 9 bases in between. The CDR3 region has the DNA TGTGCCAGCAGTTACTATGGAGGTACCTACGAGCAGTACTTC. Amino acid sequence: CASSYYGGTYEQYF.

The chain employs TRBV10-3 and TRBJ1-5; D is unclear. Germline CDR1 is ENHRY and CDR2 is SYGVKD. The CDR3 contains 16 residues. Trimming shortened V by 0 bases and J by 7 bases, and 16 bases separated the two germline ends. CDR3 coding DNA: TGTGCCATCAGTGAGTCGGAGGCAGAAGGTTTGCAGCCCCAGCATTTT. Translating it yields CAISESEAEGLQPQHF.

The CDR3 region is CAISESGNYEQYF. CDR3 bases: TGTGCCATCAGTGAGTCTGGCAACTACGAGCAGTACTTC. The chain combines TRBV10-3 with TRBJ2-7; D gene uncertain. Germline values: CDR1 ENHRY, CDR2 SYGVKD. V dropped 0 bases and J dropped 3 bases, with 6 bases sitting between them. This CDR3 spans 13 amino acids.

The chain is built from TRBV5-1 and TRBJ2-3, with 12 bases identical to TRBD2. The germline V gene encodes CDR1 SGHRS and CDR2 YFSETQ. The CDR3 has 16 residues. V lost 5 bases, J lost 2 bases, and 6 bases stayed unmatched. In nucleotides, the CDR3 is TGCGCCAGCAGTGAATCTAGCGGGGGGGCCACAGATACGCAGTATTTT. As protein: CASSESSGGATDTQYF.

This sequence joins TRBV15 and TRBJ2-1; 13 bases match TRBD2. Germline CDR1 LNHNV, CDR2 YYDKDF (reference sequence). The CDR3 runs to 18 residues. Germline trimming cut 2 bases from V and 4 bases from J; bases unmatched to any gene: 8. The DNA of the CDR3 is TGTGCCACCAGCAGACGAATTGGGACTAGCGGGAAGTACAATGAGCAGTTCTTC. This sequence encodes CATSRRIGTSGKYNEQFF.

This clone was counted a single time. The rearrangement joins TRBV9 to TRBJ1-3, with D possibly matching TRBD1 (5 bases). V lost 2 bases and J lost 0, with 15 bases in between. This CDR3 spans 17 amino acids. Germline V gene lookup returns CDR1 SGDLS and CDR2 YYNGEE. In nucleotides, the CDR3 is TGTGCCAGCAGCGTGACAGATGGGGGGACCTCTGGAAACACCATATATTTT. It codes for CASSVTDGGTSGNTIYF.

This clone appeared a single time. The rearrangement links TRBV5-1 to TRBJ2-1, with TRBD1 matching 7 bases. Germline loops: CDR1 SGHRS, CDR2 YFSETQ. Trimming took 4 bases from V and 7 from J; bases not matched to a gene: 8. The CDR3 contains 14 residues. The CDR3: CASSVKYRGNEQFF. The CDR3 nucleotides are TGCGCCAGCAGCGTGAAGTACAGGGGAAATGAGCAGTTCTTC.

This clone is a singleton in its sample. V and J are TRBV27 and TRBJ2-7, with TRBD2 identical over 13 bases. J lost 4 bases, V lost 6 bases, and 9 bases had no gene match. This CDR3 comprises 16 residues. Looked up from germline, CDR1 is MNHEY and CDR2 is SMNVEV (reference sequence). As DNA, the CDR3 is TGTGCCAGCAGAAAAAGGACTAGCGGGGGCCAATACGAGCAGTACGTC. Encoded protein: CASRKRTSGGQYEQYV.

This sequence joins TRBV18 and TRBJ2-1, with 9 bases identical to TRBD2. The CDR3 is made up of 14 amino acids. Losses at the gene ends were 10 bases for V and 7 bases for J; bases not matched to a gene: 11. Per germline, CDR1 KGHSH and CDR2 LQKENI. The CDR3 DNA is TGTGCCACGACCGCGGGAGGGCCGGGGAATGAGCAGTTCTTC. Protein product: CATTAGGPGNEQFF. The complete variable domain, with remaining parts taken from reference TRBV18 and TRBJ2-1, reads NAGVMQNPRHLVRRRGQEARLRCSPMKGHSHVYWYRQLPEEGLKFMVYLQKENIIDESGMPKERFSAEFPKEGPSILRIQQVVRGDSAAYFCATTAGGPGNEQFFGPGTRLTVL.

This clone was seen once. The genes are TRBV7-9 and TRBJ2-3, with TRBD2 matching 9 bases. Germline trimming cut 5 bases from V and 6 bases from J; bases unmatched to any gene: 6. The CDR3 consists of 14 residues. Germline CDR1 SEHNR, CDR2 FQNEAQ (reference sequence). The CDR3 sequence is CASSHSGGEDTQYF. Written as DNA, the CDR3 is TGTGCCAGCAGCCATAGCGGGGGCGAGGATACGCAGTATTTT.

V usage is TRBV29-1 and J usage is TRBJ2-7; 12 positions agree with TRBD2. V shed 4 bases, J shed 2 bases, and the junction held 6 bases outside the gene matches. CDR1 SQVTM and CDR2 ANQGSEA come from the germline V gene. There are 15 residues in the CDR3. CDR3 bases: TGCAGCGTTGTGGCACTAGCGGGAGGACCCTACGAGCAGTACTTC. Translating gives CSVVALAGGPYEQYF.

This chain uses TRBV30 with TRBJ1-2; no clear D gene. Looked up from germline, CDR1 is GTSNPN and CDR2 is SVGIG (reference sequence). The CDR3 loop spans 16 amino acids. V shed 3 bases and J shed 3 bases, with 20 bases lying between them. CDR3 in amino acids: CAWSPASSSIYYGYTF. In DNA form, the CDR3 reads TGTGCCTGGAGCCCAGCTAGTAGCTCTATTTACTATGGCTACACCTTC.

V is TRBV27 and J is TRBJ2-3; 9 bases align to TRBD2. This CDR3 has 16 amino acids. CDR1 is MNHEY and CDR2 is SMNVEV in the germline V gene (reference sequence). Trimming cost V 5 bases and J 0 bases; bases outside gene matches: 6. CDR3 in amino acids: CASSLLLAGSTDTQYF. The CDR3 region has the DNA TGTGCCAGCAGTCTTCTCCTAGCGGGGAGCACAGATACGCAGTATTTT.

The chain couples TRBV14 to TRBJ1-1; 7 nucleotides match TRBD1. In germline, CDR1 is SGHDN, CDR2 FVKESK. V gave up 4 bases and J gave up 2 bases; unmatched junction bases: 22. The CDR3 runs to 20 residues. CDR3 coding DNA: TGTGCCAGCAGCCCTTTCTTCCGGGACAGAACGTGGGCCTTAAACACTGAAGCTTTCTTT. Protein: CASSPFFRDRTWALNTEAFF. The whole variable domain, filled in from reference TRBV14 and TRBJ1-1, reads EAGVTQFPSHSVIEKGQTVTLRCDPISGHDNLYWYRRVMGKEIKFLLHFVKESKQDESGMPNNRFLAERTGGTYSTLKVQPAELEDSGVYFCASSPFFRDRTWALNTEAFFGQGTRLTVV.

This clone showed up just once. The chain has TRBV6-1 and TRBJ2-7; weak D call: TRBD2 (5 bases). The germline V gene has CDR1 MNHNS and CDR2 SASEGT. Trimming removed 2 bases at V and 0 bases at J, with 14 bases between. CDR3 length: 16 residues. The CDR3 coding sequence is TGTGCCAGCAGTGAAATAAGGGCGGGTAGCTCCTACGAGCAGTACTTC. This gives the protein CASSEIRAGSSYEQYF.

CDR3 in DNA: TGTGCCAGCAGTGGGACAGAAGCGAACACCGGGGAGCTGTTTTTT. Translating it yields CASSGTEANTGELFF. The rearrangement links TRBV25-1 to TRBJ2-2; D might be TRBD1 (6 bases). The CDR3 loop spans 15 amino acids. Germline V gene sequence: CDR1 MGHDK, CDR2 SYGVNS. V was clipped by 4 bases and J by 0 bases, with 9 bases between them.

The chain couples TRBV5-4 to TRBJ2-3; no definite D call. The CDR3 spans 13 residues. CDR1 SGHNT and CDR2 YYREEE come from the germline V gene (reference sequence). Trimming stripped 0 bases from V and 5 bases from J, with 7 bases between. CDR3 in DNA: TGTGCCAGCAGCTTGGACGCAGAAGATACGCAGTATTTT. Its protein product is CASSLDAEDTQYF.